Detailed here is one T cell receptor beta chain. Which antigen it targets is not known. No base qualities exist here, and no much larger clone lies one base off it. One collaborating source in Seattle enrolled patients during active infection and followed them longitudinally through the course of disease. Each collaborating institution followed its own protocols to collect whole blood in K2EDTA tubes. For TCRbeta analysis, collaborator samples were shipped as frozen whole blood, as isolated PBMCs, or as DNA extracted from either sample type. TCRbeta CDR3 regions were amplified from genomic DNA by means of the immunoSEQ Assay, a bias-controlled multiplex PCR. In the source study's methods: Nucleated cell counts per sample were estimated from amplification of reference gene primers within the assay. To quantify the absolute abundance of each unique TCRbeta CDR3 rearrangement, sequence reads were collapsed and filtered. Productive Simpson clonality was computed per sample as the square root of Simpson's diversity index over productive rearrangements. TCRdb took over this immuneACCESS table, retaining in-frame rearrangements with V and J assigned. Such tables are incomplete; in checked studies, under half of the missing clones stem from an unresolved V gene, and the remainder is unexplained. V and J calls and clone size are copied from that table; D and trimming were computed from the DNA. This sample lists 210,000 or so clones; 83% were detected once. The top ten constitute roughly 1.3% of the sample.

The data were taken from a study of blood T cell repertoires in COVID-19 (TCRdb year 2020). At the level of the whole study: Samples from collaborators originated in the United States, Italy and Spain and spanned both the acute and convalescent phases of COVID-19. The material from the prospective study consisted of cDNA or gDNA derived from T cells, B-cell-depleted T cells, or PBMCs. Deeply sampled blood TCRbeta repertoires from subjects exposed to, actively infected with, or recovered from COVID-19 were included in the dataset. The repertoires were released in a freely available public database meant as a resource for research on the immune response to SARS-CoV-2. Samples came from the ongoing ImmuneRACE study (first 160 participants) plus 1,254 subjects from 6 global collaborators. The sample metadata nearly always contained a de-identified subject ID, COVID-19 status, age in years and sex. Where HLA class I and class II types were available, the types were taken from metadata supplied by the sample provider, not from assay-based typing. Summary of the overall study and its limitations: The quantity of clinical and demographic metadata differed by source and by participant and was supplied without curation.

This receptor was obtained from a woman under 40 with COVID-19, enrolled during active disease. The sample was peripheral blood.

In nucleotide form, the sequence is TGTGCCATCAGTGAGTTAGGGACAGTGACGACTCCTGAGCAGTTCTTC. It is translated as CAISELGTVTTPEQFF. The rearranged chain carries TRBV10-3 and TRBJ2-1, with TRBD1 matching 7 junction bases. V is pruned by 1 base and J by 9 bases, leaving 12 bases of the junction without a gene match. The CDR3 covers 16 residues, taking in both the cysteine and the phenylalanine. CDR3 DNA is the only sequence kept; it has 48 bases, read in frame from the first base. From a lookup of the germline V gene, CDR1 and CDR2 are ENHRY and SYGVKD.